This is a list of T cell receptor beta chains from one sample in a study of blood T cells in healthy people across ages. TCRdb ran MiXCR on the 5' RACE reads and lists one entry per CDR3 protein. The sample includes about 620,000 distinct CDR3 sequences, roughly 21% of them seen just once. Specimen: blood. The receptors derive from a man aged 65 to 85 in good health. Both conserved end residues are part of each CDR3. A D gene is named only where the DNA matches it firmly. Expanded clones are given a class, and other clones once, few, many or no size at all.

DNA: TGTGCCAGCAGCTTAGAACGCAGGGGTTCTGGAAACACCATATATTTT; CDR3: CASSLERRGSGNTIYF; size: -; V: TRBV7-9; J: TRBJ1-3; D: -
DNA: TGTGCCAGCAGTTACTCCTTCGGGACAAGCTATGGCTACACCTTC; CDR3: CASSYSFGTSYGYTF; size: -; V: TRBV6-5; J: TRBJ1-2; D: -
DNA: TGCAGCACGCGGATGGGGGACACTGAAGCTTTCTTT; CDR3: CSTRMGDTEAFF; size: -; V: TRBV29-1; J: TRBJ1-1; D: -
DNA: TGTGCCAGCAGTTCCATCGGACAGGGGGCGTACGAGCAGTACTTC; CDR3: CASSSIGQGAYEQYF; size: few; V: TRBV6-2/TRBV6-3; J: TRBJ2-7; D: TRBD1
DNA: TGCAGTGCTAGTGAGACAGGGAATGAAAAACTGTTTTTT; CDR3: CSASETGNEKLFF; size: -; V: TRBV20-1; J: TRBJ1-4; D: TRBD1
DNA: TGCAGTGCTAGAGGGGAAGGGGGGGCCTACGAGCAGTACTTC; CDR3: CSARGEGGAYEQYF; size: -; V: TRBV20-1; J: TRBJ2-7; D: -
DNA: TGTGCCAGCACCGACACCTACAATGAGCAGTTCTTC; CDR3: CASTDTYNEQFF; size: few; V: TRBV2; J: TRBJ2-1; D: -
DNA: TGTGCCAGCAGCCTAAGCTTGAGACAGAACTCATCCTACGAGCAGTACTTC; CDR3: CASSLSLRQNSSYEQYF; size: -; V: TRBV5-6; J: TRBJ2-7; D: -
DNA: TGCGCCAGCAGCTTGGTGCAGCGGGAGGGATACAATGAGCAGTTCTTC; CDR3: CASSLVQREGYNEQFF; size: -; V: TRBV5-1; J: TRBJ2-1; D: TRBD2
DNA: TGTGCCAGCAGTGACCCTAGCGGGAGAACCTACAATGAGCAGTTCTTC; CDR3: CASSDPSGRTYNEQFF; size: -; V: TRBV25-1; J: TRBJ2-1; D: TRBD2
DNA: TGTGCCACCAGCATGAGGTCTGGGGCCAACGTCCTGACTTTC; CDR3: CATSMRSGANVLTF; size: -; V: TRBV15; J: TRBJ2-6; D: -
DNA: TGCAGTGCGCCCGGGGGGGGCAACTACGAGCAGTACTTC; CDR3: CSAPGGGNYEQYF; size: few; V: TRBV20-1; J: TRBJ2-7; D: TRBD2
DNA: TGTGCCAGCAGTGTTACAGGGGGCTGGGAGACCCAGTACTTC; CDR3: CASSVTGGWETQYF; size: -; V: TRBV25-1; J: TRBJ2-5; D: TRBD1
DNA: TGCAGTGCTAGAGATAGGCCTCGGCTAGCGGAAAAGAATGAGCAGTTCTTC; CDR3: CSARDRPRLAEKNEQFF; size: few; V: TRBV20-1; J: TRBJ2-1; D: TRBD2
DNA: TGTGCCAGCAGTTACTCTAGCGGGAGGTACAATGAGCAGTTCTTC; CDR3: CASSYSSGRYNEQFF; size: -; V: TRBV6-5; J: TRBJ2-1; D: TRBD2
DNA: TGCAGCGTTGAAGATAGGGCTAGCGGAACTTCTAGCACAGATACGCAGTATTTT; CDR3: CSVEDRASGTSSTDTQYF; size: many; V: TRBV29-1; J: TRBJ2-3; D: TRBD2
DNA: TGTGCCAGCAGTCCCCGACGGTACAATGAGCAGTTCTTC; CDR3: CASSPRRYNEQFF; size: few; V: TRBV6-1; J: TRBJ2-1; D: -
DNA: TGTGCCAGCAGCTTACAACTAGCGGCCACAGATACGCAGTATTTT; CDR3: CASSLQLAATDTQYF; size: -; V: TRBV7-2; J: TRBJ2-3; D: TRBD2
DNA: TGCAGCGTTGACAGGAACACTGAAGCTTTCTTT; CDR3: CSVDRNTEAFF; size: few; V: TRBV29-1; J: TRBJ1-1; D: -
DNA: TGTGCCAGCAGCGGATTAGCGGGGAGCTCCTACAATGAGCAGTTCTTC; CDR3: CASSGLAGSSYNEQFF; size: few; V: TRBV28; J: TRBJ2-1; D: TRBD2
DNA: TGTGCCAGCAGTGAACAGGGGGCGAACGGAAACACCATATATTTT; CDR3: CASSEQGANGNTIYF; size: few; V: TRBV2; J: TRBJ1-3; D: TRBD1
DNA: TGTGCCACCACTGGGGACAAGAGAAACTATGGCTACACCTTC; CDR3: CATTGDKRNYGYTF; size: -; V: TRBV6-2/TRBV6-3; J: TRBJ1-2; D: -
DNA: TGTGCCAGCAGCCCTATGACCGGGACAGGAAAATACGGGGAGCTGTTTTTT; CDR3: CASSPMTGTGKYGELFF; size: few; V: TRBV3-1; J: TRBJ2-2; D: TRBD1
DNA: TGTGCCAGCAGTGACGGACACGGGGCTGACGGCAAAGATACGCAGTATTTT; CDR3: CASSDGHGADGKDTQYF; size: -; V: TRBV6-4; J: TRBJ2-3; D: -
DNA: TGTGCCAGCAGTTTCCAGGGACCCAATAGCAATCAGCCCCAGCATTTT; CDR3: CASSFQGPNSNQPQHF; size: few; V: TRBV27; J: TRBJ1-5; D: -
DNA: TGTGCCAGCAGCTTAGGACGGAGGTATGGCTACACCTTC; CDR3: CASSLGRRYGYTF; size: few; V: TRBV7-8; J: TRBJ1-2; D: -